The 29 T cell receptor beta chains in this list originate from one sample, sequenced in a study of T cells in Graves' hyperthyroidism and ophthalmopathy. Amplified TCR beta CDR3 regions derived from RNA transcripts. HTBI primers drove first-round RT-PCR of the TCR CDR3. One entry per CDR3 protein, called by TCRdb with MiXCR from the multiplex PCR reads. This table holds tens of thousands of distinct CDR3 sequences, 53% found once. Input material: blood. The receptors were gathered from a woman aged 55-69 years with Graves' ophthalmopathy.

Regarding this clonotype: The junction does not match germline at one end; this may be a read error. The chain is built from TRBV7-3 and TRBJ2-2; 14 bases match TRBD2. The germline V gene has CDR1 SGHTA and CDR2 FQGTGA. The CDR3 length is 16 residues. Here the CDR3 reads CASSTGLAGGGGELFF. Here the CDR3 DNA reads TGTGCTAGCAGCACCGGACTAGCGGGAGGTGGCGGGGAGCTGTTTTTT.

About this clonotype: The junction departs from the called germline gene at one end, perhaps through a read error. The V gene is TRBV10-1, the J gene TRBJ2-2; perhaps TRBD2 as D (5 bases). The germline V gene has CDR1 WNHNN and CDR2 SYGVQD (reference sequence). There are 15 residues in the CDR3. CDR3 amino acids: CASSAYGVRGGELFF. The CDR3 DNA follows: TGCGCGAGCAGTGCATACGGGGTTCGGGGCGGGGAGCTGTTTTTT.

About this clonotype: At one boundary the junction diverges from the germline segment, which might be a read error. Written as DNA, the CDR3 is TGTGCCAGCAGTAGACGGGACACGGATACGCAGTGTTTT. It yields the protein CASSRRDTDTQCF. The V call is TRBV12-3 or TRBV12-4, the J call TRBJ2-3, with D maybe TRBD1 (6 bases). The CDR3 covers 13 residues.

Ten or more counts support this clonotype. The DNA for the CDR3 is TGTGCCAGCAGCGGGGGGGGAGAGACCCAGTACTTC. It translates to CASSGGGETQYF. The chain combines TRBV9 with TRBJ2-5; TRBD2 agrees at 7 bases. Germline loops: CDR1 SGDLS, CDR2 YYNGEE. Trimming removed 3 bases from V and 4 bases from J; junction bases left unmatched: 0. The CDR3 contains 12 residues.

As regards this clonotype: A junction boundary mismatches the germline segment, possibly from a read error. The rearrangement links TRBV6-4 to TRBJ2-5; TRBD2 aligns across 10 bases. The germline V gene encodes CDR1 MRHNA and CDR2 SNTAGT. The CDR3 consists of 14 residues. The CDR3 reads CASSDGTSEETQCF. CDR3 in DNA: TGTGCCAGCAGTGACGGGACTAGCGAGGAGACCCAGTGCTTC.

This chain connects TRBV27 to TRBJ2-7; the match to TRBD2 covers 7 bases. Germline lookup yields CDR1 MNHEY and CDR2 SMNVEV (reference sequence). This CDR3 is 16 amino acids long. The trim removed 5 bases at V and 1 base at J, leaving 11 bases unmatched. CDR3: CASSLLWGGGSYEQYF. The CDR3 DNA sequence: TGTGCCAGCAGTCTCCTTTGGGGGGGGGGTTCCTACGAGCAGTACTTC.

This chain uses TRBV4-3 with TRBJ2-1; possible D gene TRBD1, 7 bases. V dropped 3 bases and J dropped 6 bases, with 15 bases sitting between them. Germline V gene lookup returns CDR1 LGHNA and CDR2 YSLEER. The CDR3 extends over 15 amino acids. The chain's CDR3 is CASSQAQGGSNEQFF. The CDR3 DNA reads as TGCGCCAGCAGCCAGGCGCAGGGGGGTTCCAATGAGCAGTTCTTC.

This clonotype was seen ten or more times. V usage is TRBV20-1 and J usage is TRBJ2-1; D perhaps matches TRBD1 (6 bases). The ends were cut back, 3 bases at V and 3 bases at J, with 6 bases in the middle. CDR1 is DFQATT, CDR2 SNEGSKA, per germline (reference sequence). CDR3 size: 12 residues. CDR3 DNA: TGCAGTGCTAGGGGACACTACAATGAGCAGTTCTTC. Translating gives CSARGHYNEQFF.

This clonotype has a count of ten or more. J is TRBJ1-1 and V is TRBV5-6; D call uncertain. Trimming took 3 bases from V and 0 from J, leaving 15 bases between them. Germline V gives CDR1 SGHDT, CDR2 YYEEEE. The CDR3 has 16 residues. DNA for the CDR3: TGTGCCAGCAGCTGGTGGTCTCGGGTGGTGAACACTGAAGCTTTCTTT. Translation: CASSWWSRVVNTEAFF.

This clonotype was seen many times. The V call is TRBV4-1, the J call TRBJ2-1; a weak D match, TRBD1 (6 bases). The CDR3 loop spans 15 amino acids. The V end was cut by 5 bases, the J end by 6 bases, with 17 bases between. The V gene's germline CDR1 is MGHRA and CDR2 YSYEKL. The CDR3 DNA reads as TGCGCCAGCAGCTACCGGGACACGGGGCGCAATGAGCAGTTCTTC. Its protein product is CASSYRDTGRNEQFF.

The chain employs TRBV19 and TRBJ2-7; no definite D call. V lost 1 base and J lost 4, with 11 bases in between. This CDR3 has 14 residues. Looked up from germline, CDR1 is LNHDA and CDR2 is SQIVND (reference sequence). In DNA form, the CDR3 reads TGTGCCAGTAGTATAGCCAGGAATCCTTACGAGCAGTACTTC. Encoded protein: CASSIARNPYEQYF.

This clonotype was seen a single time. The chain uses TRBV20-1 and TRBJ2-1; 12 bases agree with TRBD2. This CDR3 is 14 amino acids long. V lost 4 bases to trimming and J lost 8 bases; unmatched junction nucleotides: 6. The germline V gene has CDR1 DFQATT and CDR2 SNEGSKA (reference sequence). CDR3 sequence reads: CSATWTSGIDEQFF. DNA of the CDR3: TGCAGTGCTACCTGGACTAGCGGGATCGATGAGCAGTTCTTC.

This clonotype showed up many times. This chain uses TRBV7-9 with TRBJ2-3; no firm D call. The CDR3 totals 12 residues. CDR1 SEHNR and CDR2 FQNEAQ come from the germline V gene (reference sequence). Trimming cost V 2 bases and J 1 base, with 1 base left between them. Here the CDR3 reads CASSLRTDTQYF. The CDR3 coding sequence is TGTGCCAGCAGCTTACGCACAGATACGCAGTATTTT.

The rearrangement uses TRBV11-2 and TRBJ2-3; 9 nucleotides agree with TRBD1. V shed 5 bases and J 3 bases; nucleotides not matched to a gene: 15. The germline gives CDR1 SGHAT, CDR2 FQNNGV. The CDR3 totals 18 residues. CDR3 sequence: CASSPGVGTGLGTDTQYF. The CDR3 nucleotides are TGTGCCAGCAGCCCCGGGGTCGGGACAGGGCTGGGGACAGATACGCAGTATTTT.

J is TRBJ1-4 and V is TRBV7-2; the match to TRBD1 covers 9 bases. CDR1 is SGHTA and CDR2 is FQGNSA in the germline V gene. The CDR3 contains 15 residues. V was pared by 3 bases and J by 10 bases, with 9 bases of the junction left unmatched. CDR3 region: CASSLDRGGVGKLFF. CDR3 DNA: TGTGCCAGCAGCTTGGACAGGGGAGGGGTAGGAAAACTGTTTTTT.

This clonotype was detected ten times or more. This rearrangement joins TRBV5-1 to TRBJ1-4; D is possibly TRBD1 (5 bases). V gave up 3 bases and J gave up 0 bases, with 6 bases separating them. Germline V lookup: CDR1 SGHRS, CDR2 YFSETQ. The CDR3 loop spans 14 amino acids. The chain's CDR3 is CASSWGATNEKLFF. CDR3 in DNA: TGCGCCAGCAGCTGGGGGGCAACTAATGAAAAACTGTTTTTT.

The V and J genes are TRBV2 and TRBJ2-1; 7 nucleotides agree with TRBD2. With 5 bases clipped from V and 5 bases from J, the junction kept 6 bases outside the gene matches. Germline CDR1 and CDR2: SNHLY and FYNNEI. The CDR3 is made up of 14 amino acids. This CDR3 reads CASSKGGGDNEQFF. The CDR3 DNA sequence: TGTGCCAGCAGTAAGGGTGGGGGGGACAATGAGCAGTTCTTC.

This sequence joins TRBV7-2 and TRBJ2-2; tentatively, D is TRBD1 or TRBD2 (5 bases each). Germline-derived CDR1 and CDR2 are SGHTA and FQGNSA. Deletions cut 5 bases from V and 7 bases from J, with 11 bases between. This CDR3 has 13 amino acids. The CDR3 spells CASSESGRGELFF. CDR3 DNA: TGTGCCAGCAGCGAGTCGGGGCGCGGGGAGCTGTTTTTT.

The chain recombines TRBV13 with TRBJ2-3; 9 positions agree with TRBD2. The germline gives CDR1 PRHDT, CDR2 FYEKMQ (reference sequence). The V segment lost 4 bases and the J segment 11 bases; nucleotides outside the gene matches: 16. This CDR3 spans 16 amino acids. This CDR3 is CASSSRLAETNNEQYF. CDR3 bases: TGTGCCAGCAGCTCGCGACTAGCGGAAACGAACAATGAGCAGTATTTT.

This clonotype was found many times. The V gene is TRBV12-3 or TRBV12-4, the J gene TRBJ2-2; TRBD2 matches at 8 bases. The V segment lost 7 bases and the J segment 1 base; nucleotides outside the gene matches: 14. The CDR3 spans 18 residues. The CDR3 sequence: CASTQAGVGSGNTGELFF. CDR3 nucleotide sequence: TGTGCCAGCACTCAAGCGGGGGTGGGGTCAGGGAACACCGGGGAGCTGTTTTTT.

The chain uses TRBV24-1 and TRBJ2-5; D perhaps matches TRBD1 (6 bases). The CDR3 is 14 amino acids. CDR1 and CDR2 from the germline V gene are KGHDR and SFDVKD. V lost 4 bases and J 1 base, leaving 9 bases between the germline ends. In nucleotides, the CDR3 is TGTGCCACCAGTGACAGACAGGTCCAAGAGACCCAGTACTTC. Its translation is CATSDRQVQETQYF.

This clonotype was picked up many times. The chain has TRBV5-6 and TRBJ2-5; 10 bases agree with TRBD1. Germline CDR1 is SGHDT and CDR2 is YYEEEE. CDR3 length equals 17 residues. The ends lost 0 bases at V and 0 bases at J; junction bases unmatched: 5. CDR3 DNA: TGTGCCAGCAGCTTGGAGGGACAGGGGATGTACCAAGAGACCCAGTACTTC. Its protein is CASSLEGQGMYQETQYF.

With regard to this clonotype: The junction does not match germline at one end; this may be a read error. The chain is built from TRBV20-1 and TRBJ1-1, with TRBD1 as a possible D gene (5 bases). The CDR3 covers 16 residues. Germline loops: CDR1 DFQATT, CDR2 SNEGSKA (reference sequence). Here the CDR3 reads CRARDPGQGWGTEAFF. The CDR3 DNA follows: TGCAGAGCTAGAGATCCCGGGCAGGGATGGGGCACTGAAGCTTTCTTT.

The CDR3 DNA reads as TGTGCCACCGACGGGGGGGAGGGACGGGATACGCAGTATTTT. As protein: CATDGGEGRDTQYF. This rearrangement joins TRBV15 to TRBJ2-3; 8 nucleotides agree with TRBD2. CDR3 length equals 14 residues. Trimming cost V 8 bases and J 6 bases; bases outside gene matches: 10. From germline, CDR1 is LNHNV and CDR2 YYDKDF (reference sequence).

The CDR3 DNA sequence: TGCAGTGCCGCGCAGGGGGACGGGGCCCAGTACTTC. Its translation is CSAAQGDGAQYF. V and J are TRBV20-1 and TRBJ2-5; 7 bases agree with TRBD1. With 6 bases clipped from V and 9 bases from J, the junction kept 10 bases outside the gene matches. The CDR3 has 12 amino acids. From germline, CDR1 is DFQATT and CDR2 SNEGSKA (reference sequence).

Worth noting for this clonotype: Since a much larger clone is just one base distant, this may be a read error. The V call is TRBV2, the J call TRBJ2-1; perhaps D is TRBD1 or TRBD2 (5 bases each). Trimming took off 11 bases at V and 12 bases at J, with 29 bases between the two ends. Germline V gives CDR1 SNHLY, CDR2 FYNNEI. The CDR3 contains 15 residues. As DNA, the CDR3 is TGTGCCCGGGGCCCTCTTGAATATACAATGAAGGCGCAGTTCTTC. Translation gives CARGPLEYTMKAQFF.

V usage is TRBV7-9 and J usage is TRBJ2-1; D is possibly TRBD2 (7 bases). This CDR3 spans 16 amino acids. Germline V gene sequence: CDR1 SEHNR, CDR2 FQNEAQ (reference sequence). Trimming took 4 bases from V and 0 from J, leaving 13 bases between them. CDR3 DNA: TGTGCCAGCAGCTGGGGGGGCGGGAGCTCCTACAATGAGCAGTTCTTC. This translates into CASSWGGGSSYNEQFF.

This clonotype came up many times. V and J are TRBV10-3 and TRBJ1-2; D perhaps matches TRBD1 (6 bases). The CDR3 extends over 16 amino acids. V lost 6 bases, J lost 6 bases, and 23 bases lay in between. The V gene's germline CDR1 is ENHRY and CDR2 SYGVKD. The CDR3 DNA reads TGTGCCATCAGGAGGGGGGGGCCCGCTCTTTGGGATGGCTACACCTTC. It specifies CAIRRGGPALWDGYTF.

The chain has TRBV7-9 and TRBJ1-6; 7 positions match TRBD1. Germline loops: CDR1 SEHNR, CDR2 FQNEAQ (reference sequence). CDR3 size: 14 residues. Trimming at V came to 6 bases and at J to 10 bases, leaving 9 bases not matched to a gene. The CDR3 sequence is CASREGGNWSPLHF. CDR3 bases: TGTGCCAGCAGGGAAGGGGGCAATTGGTCACCCCTCCACTTT.